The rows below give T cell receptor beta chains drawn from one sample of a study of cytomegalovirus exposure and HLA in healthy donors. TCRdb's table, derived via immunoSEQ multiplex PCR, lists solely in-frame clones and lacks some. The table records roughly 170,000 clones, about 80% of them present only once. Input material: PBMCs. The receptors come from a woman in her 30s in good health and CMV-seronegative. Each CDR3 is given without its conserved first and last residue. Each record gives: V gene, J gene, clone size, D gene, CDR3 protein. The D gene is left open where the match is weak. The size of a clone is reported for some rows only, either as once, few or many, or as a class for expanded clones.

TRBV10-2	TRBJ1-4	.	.	ASSESRTEKLF
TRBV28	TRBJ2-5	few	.	ASRKTAQETQY
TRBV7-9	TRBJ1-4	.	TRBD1	ASSARQGAEEEKLF
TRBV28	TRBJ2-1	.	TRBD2	ASDRGGGPYNEQF
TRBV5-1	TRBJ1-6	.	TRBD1	ASSLAGTGVGGSYNSPLH
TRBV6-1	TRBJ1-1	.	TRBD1	ASTDRVGTEAF
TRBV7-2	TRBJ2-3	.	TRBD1	ASRARTGRTDTQY
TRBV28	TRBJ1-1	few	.	ASSLTSAGTGTEAF
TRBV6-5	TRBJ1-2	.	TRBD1	ASSYGQGANYGYT
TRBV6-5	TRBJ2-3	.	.	ASSYLAGTDTQY
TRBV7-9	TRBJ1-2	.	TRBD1	ASSSVPGQGLGGYT
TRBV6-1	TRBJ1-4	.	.	ASAAGNNEKLF
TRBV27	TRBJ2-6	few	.	ASTLNSGANGLT
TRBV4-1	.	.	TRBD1	ASSHHGQGYEQY
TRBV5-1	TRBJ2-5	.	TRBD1	ASSLGVLDRDGEQY
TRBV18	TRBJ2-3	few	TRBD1	ASSPWDRDTQY
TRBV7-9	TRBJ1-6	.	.	ASSSRDTGNSPLH
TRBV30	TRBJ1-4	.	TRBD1	AWSPLGQEEEKLF
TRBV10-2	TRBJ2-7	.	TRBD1	ASRSGTGGEQY
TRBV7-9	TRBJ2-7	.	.	SSSDYRVYEQY
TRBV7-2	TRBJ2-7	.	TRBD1	ASQRDSSYEQY
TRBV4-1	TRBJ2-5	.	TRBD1	ASSQTPRGRETQY
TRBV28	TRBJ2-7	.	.	ASSPLDSSYEQY
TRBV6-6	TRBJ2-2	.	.	ASSYTSGELF
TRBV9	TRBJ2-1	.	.	ASSVRGVSGVGYNEQF
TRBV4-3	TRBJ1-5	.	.	ASSPSGGDQPQH
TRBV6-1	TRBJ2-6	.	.	ASGGAWADVLT
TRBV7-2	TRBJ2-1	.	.	ASSSARGYNEQF
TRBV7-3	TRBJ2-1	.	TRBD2	ASRDSGTTIFNEQF
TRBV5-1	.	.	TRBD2	ASSGGALAGESSEQY
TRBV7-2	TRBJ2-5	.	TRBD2	ASSLRGGPTGETQY
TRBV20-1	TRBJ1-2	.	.	SAGSLGYT
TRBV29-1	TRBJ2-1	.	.	SVVLAREQF
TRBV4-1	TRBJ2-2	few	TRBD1	ASSQDPRQGFSGELF
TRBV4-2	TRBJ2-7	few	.	ASSPGPRSSYEQY
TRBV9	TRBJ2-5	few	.	ASSATATGAETQY
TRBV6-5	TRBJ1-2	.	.	ASSYEGGYGYT
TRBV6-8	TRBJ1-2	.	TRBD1	ASRNSGDRVYGYT
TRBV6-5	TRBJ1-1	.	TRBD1	ASSPGQGMNTEAF
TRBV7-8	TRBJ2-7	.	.	ASSSTGQGQY
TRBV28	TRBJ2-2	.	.	ATKRDPGELF
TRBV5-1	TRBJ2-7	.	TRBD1	ASRGQGATHEQY
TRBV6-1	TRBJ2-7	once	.	ASAPGTRYEQY
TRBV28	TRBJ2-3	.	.	ASNDKRDTQY
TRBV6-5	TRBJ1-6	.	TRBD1	ATQGQLNSPLH
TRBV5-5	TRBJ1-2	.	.	ASSLGKQIYNYGYT
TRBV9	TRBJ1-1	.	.	ASSVAGDNLNTEAF
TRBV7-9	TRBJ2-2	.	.	ASSLGVGELF
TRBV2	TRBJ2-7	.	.	ASAGTPSPEQY
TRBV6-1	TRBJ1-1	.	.	ASSPGISWNTEAF
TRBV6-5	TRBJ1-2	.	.	ASSRSTGWYGYT
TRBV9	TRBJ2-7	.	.	ASSARGGQEYEQY
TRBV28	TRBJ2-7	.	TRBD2	ASSILSGTSYEQY